Detailed here is one TCR beta chain. Sequencing used immunoSEQ multiplex PCR; TCRdb keeps in-frame clones, though not all of them. This sample has some 160,000 clones, with over 85% found just once. This entry comes from a study of control samples from healthy donors and cancer patients. The TCR sequence derives from a woman in her thirties or forties in good health. What was sequenced was blood.

CDR3 coding DNA: TGTGCCAGCTCACCACGAACTAGCGAATACACAGATACGCAGTATTTT. Amino acids: CASSPRTSEYTDTQYF. V is TRBV18 and J is TRBJ2-3; 7 nucleotides align to TRBD2. This CDR3 region has 16 residues. Trimming took 1 base from V and 2 from J; bases not matched to a gene: 6. Germline CDR1 and CDR2: KGHSH and LQKENI.